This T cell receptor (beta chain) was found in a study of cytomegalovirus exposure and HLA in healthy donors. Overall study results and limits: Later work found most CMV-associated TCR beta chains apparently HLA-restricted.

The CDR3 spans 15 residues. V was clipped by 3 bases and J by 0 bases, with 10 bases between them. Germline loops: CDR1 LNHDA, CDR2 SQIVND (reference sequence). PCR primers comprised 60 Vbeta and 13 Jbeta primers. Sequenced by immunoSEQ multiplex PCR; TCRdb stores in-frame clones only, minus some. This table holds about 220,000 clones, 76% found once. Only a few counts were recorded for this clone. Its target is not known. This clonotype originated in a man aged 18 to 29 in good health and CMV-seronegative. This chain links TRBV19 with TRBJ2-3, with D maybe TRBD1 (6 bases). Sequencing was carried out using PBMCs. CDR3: CASSIGQTSTDTQYF. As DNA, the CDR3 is TGTGCCAGTAGTATCGGACAGACTAGCACAGATACGCAGTATTTT. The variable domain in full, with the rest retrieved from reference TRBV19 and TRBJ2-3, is DGGITQSPKYLFRKEGQNVTLSCEQNLNHDAMYWYRQDPGQGLRLIYYSQIVNDFQKGDIAEGYSVSREKKESFPLTVTSAQKNPTAFYLCASSIGQTSTDTQYFGPGTRLTVL.